This T cell receptor beta chain emerged from a study of blood T cell repertoires in COVID-19. The repertoire was sequenced with immunoSEQ multiplex PCR; TCRdb's copy has only in-frame clones and lacks some. The sample carries about 180,000 clones, approximately 88% recorded once. There are 15 residues in the CDR3. Germline V gene lookup returns CDR1 MNHEY and CDR2 SMNVEV (reference sequence). V lost 8 bases to trimming and J lost 0 bases; unmatched junction nucleotides: 9. Sample: peripheral blood. The chain is built from TRBV27 and TRBJ2-7, with 8 bases aligning to TRBD2. The TCR comes from a woman between 35 and 50 years old with COVID-19, enrolled during active disease. The CDR3 loop is CASRGAGGPSYEQYF. CDR3 nucleotide sequence: TGTGCCAGCCGGGGGGCGGGAGGCCCCTCCTACGAGCAGTACTTC.